This TCR beta chain was sequenced in a study of blood T cell repertoires in COVID-19. CDR1 MDHEN and CDR2 SYDVKM come from the germline V gene. There are 14 residues in the CDR3. V lost 6 bases and J 0 bases, leaving 9 bases between the germline ends. Participant ages covered about 18 to 89 years across about 22 US areas. Cohorts were based on clinical histories the participants reported. Clones were read by immunoSEQ multiplex PCR, and TCRdb kept only the in-frame ones, dropping some. The data show approximately 290,000 clones, approximately 92% seen once. The chain has TRBV28 and TRBJ1-3; no firm D call. This receptor was taken from a woman aged 30 to 39 who had recovered from COVID-19. Sample: PBMCs or T cells enriched from blood (not recorded which). The CDR3 here is CASRIGSSGNTIYF. CDR3 coding DNA: TGTGCCAGCAGAATCGGGAGCTCTGGAAACACCATATATTTT.